These 21 T cell receptor beta chains came from one sample sequenced in a study of T cell repertoires in cytomegalovirus infection. Each CDR3 protein is one row after TCRdb ran MiXCR on the reads. The sample records some 600,000 distinct CDR3 sequences, 20% to 25% being singletons. Sequenced: CD8+ T cells from PBMCs. The receptors originated from a human donor in good health (CMV status not recorded). Some clones in this sample may be carry-over from other donors' samples.

The chain combines TRBV12-3 or TRBV12-4 with TRBJ2-1; 13 nucleotides line up with TRBD2. The V gene end was trimmed by 7 bases and the J gene end by 5 bases; junction bases not matched to a gene: 17. CDR3 length: 19 residues. In DNA form, the CDR3 reads TGTGCCAGCAAGACTAGCGGGGGGCTCGGTTTCCGGGCGGACAATGAGCAGTTCTTC. This sequence encodes CASKTSGGLGFRADNEQFF.

The J gene is TRBJ2-2, the V gene TRBV7-9; weak D call: TRBD1 (6 bases). Germline values: CDR1 SEHNR, CDR2 FQNEAQ (reference sequence). The CDR3 runs to 18 residues. V gave up 2 bases and J gave up 0 bases, with 16 bases separating them. CDR3 in amino acids: CASSLLDRPTANTGELFF. CDR3 sequence (DNA): TGTGCCAGCAGCTTACTCGACAGGCCGACCGCGAACACCGGGGAGCTGTTTTTT.

This clonotype occurred once. Just one base apart from a much larger clone, this may be a read error. This rearrangement joins TRBV6-2 or TRBV6-3 to TRBJ2-7; weak D call: TRBD2 (5 bases). The CDR3 contains 15 residues. Germline-derived CDR1 and CDR2 are MNHEY and SVGEGT. The CDR3 coding sequence is TGTGCCAGCAGTTACTCCCCAGGAGGTGCCGGCGAGAAGTACGTC. This codes for CASSYSPGGAGEKYV.

CDR3 loop: CASRGRQEEETQYF. CDR3 sequence (DNA): TGTGCCAGCCGAGGGAGACAGGAGGAAGAGACCCAGTACTTC. The chain joins TRBV6-4 to TRBJ2-5; perhaps TRBD1 as D (6 bases). CDR3 size: 14 residues. V lost 8 bases, J lost 3 bases, and 16 bases lay in between. Per the germline V gene, CDR1 is MRHNA and CDR2 is SNTAGT.

This clonotype was observed a handful of times. The rearrangement uses TRBV7-3 and TRBJ2-3; D call uncertain. V was shortened by 6 bases and J by 2 bases, with 15 bases between the two germline ends. Germline V gene sequence: CDR1 SGHTA, CDR2 FQGTGA. The CDR3 covers 15 residues. CDR3 loop: CASSSRPKPTDTQYF. The CDR3 DNA is TGTGCCAGCAGTTCGCGACCCAAACCCACAGATACGCAGTATTTT. The full variable domain, rest sourced from reference TRBV7-3 and TRBJ2-3, is GAGVSQTPSNKVTEKGKYVELRCDPISGHTALYWYRQSLGQGPEFLIYFQGTGAADDSGLPNDRFFAVRPEGSVSTLKIQRTERGDSAVYLCASSSRPKPTDTQYFGPGTRLTVL.

The V call is TRBV6-5, the J call TRBJ2-7; D is undetermined. V was trimmed by 6 bases and J by 2 bases, leaving 11 bases between them. The CDR3 covers 13 residues. Germline V CDR1 and CDR2: MNHEY, SVGAGI. CDR3 in amino acids: CASSTGHAYEQYF. CDR3 nucleotide sequence: TGTGCCAGCAGCACCGGCCATGCCTACGAGCAGTACTTC.

The chain is built from TRBV2 and TRBJ2-3; 9 bases are shared with TRBD1. The CDR3 loop spans 16 amino acids. J lost 0 bases, V lost 8 bases, and 9 bases had no gene match. In germline, CDR1 is SNHLY, CDR2 FYNNEI. The CDR3 coding sequence is TGTGCCAGCCCTTTCACAGGGGGCGTGAGCACAGATACGCAGTATTTT. It translates to CASPFTGGVSTDTQYF.

Note on this clonotype: This may arise from a read error, as a much more abundant clone is one base away. V gene TRBV6-6 combines with J gene TRBJ2-6; D might be TRBD1 (5 bases). The germline V gene encodes CDR1 MNHNY and CDR2 SVGAGI (reference sequence). The length of the CDR3 is 18 residues. In DNA, the CDR3 is TGTACCAGCAGCAATACCAGGGATCAGCCCTCTCGGGCCAACGTCCTGACTTTC. It is translated as CTSSNTRDQPSRANVLTF.

This clonotype was recorded many times. This rearrangement joins TRBV7-2 to TRBJ1-6; D unclear. The germline V gene has CDR1 SGHTA and CDR2 FQGNSA. Between the trimmed V and J ends, which lost 1 base and 6 bases, there was a span of 7 bases. CDR3 length equals 14 residues. The CDR3 coding sequence is TGTGCCAGCAGCTTAGTTGCTCGTAATTCACCCCTCCACTTT. Its protein is CASSLVARNSPLHF.

This clonotype appeared many times. J is TRBJ2-1 and V is TRBV5-5; a possible D gene is TRBD2 (5 bases). The CDR3 contains 14 residues. Trimming pared 1 base from V and 6 bases from J, leaving 11 bases between. Per germline, CDR1 SGHKS and CDR2 YYEKEE (reference sequence). CDR3 coding DNA: TGTGCCAGCAGCTTGTGGACGGCGGGCAATGAGCAGTTCTTC. This encodes CASSLWTAGNEQFF.

The rearrangement uses TRBV20-1 and TRBJ1-1; D is uncertain. The CDR3 runs 12 residues. Germline V CDR1 and CDR2: DFQATT, SNEGSKA (reference sequence). Trimming stripped 3 bases from V and 4 bases from J, with 9 bases between. The CDR3 nucleotides are TGCAGTGCTAGTGGGGTGGGCACTGAAGCTTTCTTT. It translates to CSASGVGTEAFF.

The rearrangement uses TRBV6-6 and TRBJ1-3, with a weak D call TRBD1 (6 bases). This CDR3 region has 14 residues. Germline values: CDR1 MNHNY, CDR2 SVGAGI (reference sequence). The germline V and J ends were trimmed by 2 bases and 4 bases, with 9 bases remaining between them. The CDR3 sequence: CASSYVDRGNTIYF. In nucleotides, the CDR3 is TGTGCCAGCAGTTACGTGGACAGAGGAAACACCATATATTTT.

This clonotype was counted a few times. V is TRBV2 and J is TRBJ2-3; 9 bases align to TRBD2. The CDR3 consists of 20 residues. The germline gives CDR1 SNHLY, CDR2 FYNNEI. V gave up 5 bases and J gave up 4 bases; unmatched junction bases: 22. DNA of the CDR3: TGTGCCAGCAGTTGGGACATCATGTCAAAAGCGGGGGGTTATGCAGATACGCAGTATTTT. It translates to CASSWDIMSKAGGYADTQYF. Full variable domain (outside the CDR3, taken from reference TRBV2 and TRBJ2-3): EPEVTQTPSHQVTQMGQEVILRCVPISNHLYFYWYRQILGQKVEFLVSFYNNEISEKSEIFDDQFSVERPDGSNFTLKIRSTKLEDSAMYFCASSWDIMSKAGGYADTQYFGPGTRLTVL.

This clonotype was seen a handful of times. V is TRBV7-9 and J is TRBJ2-1; 7 bases fit TRBD1. Germline assignment: CDR1 SEHNR and CDR2 FQNEAQ (reference sequence). Trimming at V came to 4 bases and at J to 0 bases, leaving 3 bases not matched to a gene. This CDR3 spans 15 amino acids. Here the CDR3 DNA reads TGTGCCAGCAGCTCCCAGGGGGACTCCTACAATGAGCAGTTCTTC. Amino acid sequence: CASSSQGDSYNEQFF.

This clonotype has a count of ten or more. The CDR3 DNA is TGTGCCAGCAGTTCGGACACCTACAATGAGCAGTTCTTC. This codes for CASSSDTYNEQFF. The chain couples TRBV7-9 to TRBJ2-1, with D possibly TRBD1 on 5 matching bases. Per the germline V gene, CDR1 is SEHNR and CDR2 is FQNEAQ (reference sequence). This CDR3 is 13 amino acids long. The V end lost 6 bases, the J end lost 2 bases, and 8 bases lay between the germline ends.

The chain couples TRBV18 to TRBJ2-7, with 7 bases fitting TRBD1. V lost 3 bases to trimming and J lost 3 bases; unmatched junction nucleotides: 5. CDR3 length equals 14 residues. Germline V gene sequence: CDR1 KGHSH, CDR2 LQKENI. CDR3 nucleotides: TGTGCCAGCTCACCCCCAGACAGGGTCTACGAGCAGTACGTC. Translation: CASSPPDRVYEQYV.

As concerns this clonotype: A read error is possible here, since a much larger clone lies one base away. V usage is TRBV7-2 and J usage is TRBJ2-1; 16 positions match TRBD2. Unmatched junction bases numbered 5, after V lost 6 bases and J lost 9 bases. This CDR3 is built from 15 residues. Germline-derived CDR1 and CDR2 are SGHTA and FQGNSA. CDR3 loop: CASRGLAGGSREQFF. For the CDR3, the DNA is TGTGCCAGCAGGGGACTAGCGGGGGGGTCGCGTGAGCAGTTCTTC.

This clonotype has ten or more counts. The chain combines TRBV6-1 with TRBJ2-7; D remains unclear. Germline-derived CDR1 and CDR2 are MNHNS and SASEGT. This CDR3 contains 15 residues. Trimming left V 1 base short and J 0 bases short, with 10 bases between. The CDR3: CASSEGRKSSYEQYF. CDR3 coding DNA: TGTGCCAGCAGTGAAGGTAGGAAAAGCTCCTACGAGCAGTACTTC.

The CDR3 spells CASRDATGVHGYTF. CDR3 DNA: TGTGCCAGCAGAGACGCGACAGGGGTCCATGGCTACACCTTC. The chain links TRBV6-2 or TRBV6-3 to TRBJ1-2, with 8 bases that match TRBD1. The CDR3 is 14 residues long. Looked up from germline, CDR1 is MNHEY and CDR2 is SVGEGT. V lost 6 bases and J lost 6; bases outside the gene matches: 9.

Ten or more counts support this clonotype. The J gene is TRBJ1-2, the V gene TRBV7-6; 8 bases are a match to TRBD1. V dropped 5 bases and J dropped 2; count of bases not matched to a gene: 7. The CDR3 is 15 residues long. The V gene's germline CDR1 is SGHVS and CDR2 FNYEAQ. CDR3 DNA sequence: TGTGCCAGCAGCCCGACAGGGGCCGAAAACTATGGCTACACCTTC. This encodes CASSPTGAENYGYTF.

This clonotype has at least ten counts. V gene TRBV7-8 combines with J gene TRBJ1-4; D is undetermined. Germline V gene data show CDR1 as SGHVS and CDR2 as FQNEAQ. The V end was cut by 1 base, the J end by 4 bases, with 7 bases between. The CDR3 length is 14 residues. The CDR3 loop is CASSLDQSNEKLFF. Written as DNA, the CDR3 is TGTGCCAGCAGCTTAGACCAGAGTAATGAAAAACTGTTTTTT.